The clone carrying this TCR beta chain was recorded only once. The antigen is undetermined. A much larger clone lies a single base off, so this may be a read error. V lost 6 bases and J lost 8, with 16 bases in between. CDR3 length equals 13 residues. These data originate in a study of tumor-infiltrating lymphocytes in primary liver carcinoma. The wider study: Patients diagnosed with primary liver carcinoma received treatment through surgical resection. Between roughly 4 and 11 cm across, the tumors were all of stage T1-T3 N0M0.

They got blood RNA out of unsorted whole blood and also pulled out germline DNA. No patient had received treatment, and all had chronic HBV infection. Regarding the study as a whole: Less overlap was seen in tumor-adjacent and tumor-blood pairs than in tumor region pairs.

Starting material of roughly 0.45 ug total RNA yielded TCR beta cDNA via a constant-region primer. Amplification in three nested multiplex PCR rounds with slightly modified ARM-PCR gave rise to TCR beta libraries. Rounds one and two of PCR, each of roughly 10 cycles, were primed with TRBV1-TRBV30 forward primers and a C-beta reverse primer. TCRdb reanalysed the multiplex PCR reads using MiXCR and keeps one entry per CDR3 protein. The sample carries roughly 330,000 distinct CDR3 sequences, about 61% recorded once. V and J are TRBV12-3 or TRBV12-4 and TRBJ1-2; D gene unclear. The material sequenced was peripheral blood. The receptor comes from a man between 40 and 49 years old with primary liver carcinoma and hepatitis B virus infection. For the CDR3, the DNA is TGTGCCAGCAGCTTAACGGTAGGAGGGGGCTACACCTTC. Residues: CASSLTVGGGYTF.